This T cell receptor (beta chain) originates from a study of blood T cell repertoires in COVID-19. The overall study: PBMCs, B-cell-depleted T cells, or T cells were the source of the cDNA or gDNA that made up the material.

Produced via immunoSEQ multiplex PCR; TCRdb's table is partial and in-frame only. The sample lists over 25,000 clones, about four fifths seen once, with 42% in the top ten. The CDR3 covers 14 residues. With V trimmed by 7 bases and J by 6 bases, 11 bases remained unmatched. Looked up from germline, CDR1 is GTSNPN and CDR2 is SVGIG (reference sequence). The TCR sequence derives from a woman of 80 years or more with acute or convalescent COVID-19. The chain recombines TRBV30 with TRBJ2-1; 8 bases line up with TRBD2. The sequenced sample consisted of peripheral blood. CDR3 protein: CASPWRGDSNEQFF. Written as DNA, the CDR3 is TGTGCCTCACCTTGGCGGGGGGATTCCAATGAGCAGTTCTTC.